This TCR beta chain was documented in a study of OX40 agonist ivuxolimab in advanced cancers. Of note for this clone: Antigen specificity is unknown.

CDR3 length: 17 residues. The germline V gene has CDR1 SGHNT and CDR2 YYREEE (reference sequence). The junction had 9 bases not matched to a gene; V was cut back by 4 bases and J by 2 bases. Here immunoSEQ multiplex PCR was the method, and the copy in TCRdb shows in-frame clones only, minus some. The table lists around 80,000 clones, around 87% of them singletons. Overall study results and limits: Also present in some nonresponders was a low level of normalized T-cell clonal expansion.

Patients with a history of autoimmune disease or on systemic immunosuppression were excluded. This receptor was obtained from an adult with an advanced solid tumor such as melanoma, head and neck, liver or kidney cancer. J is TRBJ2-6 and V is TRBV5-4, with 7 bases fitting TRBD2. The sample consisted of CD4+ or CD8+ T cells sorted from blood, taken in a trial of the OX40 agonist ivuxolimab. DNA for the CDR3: TGTGCCAGCAGCCGGCGGCGGGGGAGAGCTGGGGCCAACGTCCTGACTTTC. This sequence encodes CASSRRRGRAGANVLTF.